This entry concerns a single TCR beta chain. One base away lies a much larger clone, so this may be a sequencing read error. These data belong to a study of blood T cell repertoires in COVID-19. Study in general: The samples span acute and convalescent COVID-19 from the United States, Italy and Spain. Sources were T cells, B-cell-depleted T cells, or PBMCs; the material itself was cDNA or gDNA.

Profiled with immunoSEQ multiplex PCR; TCRdb holds only in-frame clones, not every one. The table lists around 110,000 clones, less than 85% of them singletons, with under 3% in the top ten. V shed 3 bases, J shed 8 bases, and the junction held 0 bases outside the gene matches. CDR3 length: 11 residues. The germline gives CDR1 SGHDT, CDR2 YYEEEE. The TCR originated in a man in his thirties or forties with acute or convalescent COVID-19. Sequenced sample: peripheral blood. This chain uses TRBV5-6 with TRBJ1-2; 8 nucleotides agree with TRBD1. In nucleotides, the CDR3 is TGTGCCAGCAGCTGGGACAGGGGCTACACCTTC. This gives the protein CASSWDRGYTF.